The 32 T cell receptor beta chains given below trace back to one sample, sequenced in a study of cytomegalovirus exposure and HLA in healthy donors. The data were produced by immunoSEQ multiplex PCR, yet TCRdb's version contains in-frame clones alone and is incomplete. This repertoire shows 71,000 or so clones, around 96% found once; its top ten account for more than 1.2%. Input material: PBMCs. The receptors derive from a man aged 18 to 30 in good health and CMV-seropositive.

This rearrangement joins TRBV11-1 to TRBJ2-7; 9 bases map to TRBD1. This CDR3 has 13 residues. With V trimmed by 6 bases and J by 3 bases, 3 bases remained unmatched. Germline CDR1 is SGHAT and CDR2 is FQDESV (reference sequence). The CDR3 DNA reads as TGTGCCAGCAGGGGGGACAGGGTCTACGAGCAGTACTTC. Amino acid sequence: CASRGDRVYEQYF.

J is TRBJ1-3 and V is TRBV4-1; 9 bases fit TRBD1. The CDR3 totals 14 residues. Germline-derived CDR1 and CDR2 are MGHRA and YSYEKL. V lost 4 bases, J lost 7 bases, and 5 bases stayed unmatched. The CDR3 sequence: CASSLWTGVNTIYF. The CDR3 DNA is TGCGCCAGCAGCCTCTGGACAGGGGTGAACACCATATATTTT.

This clone was found once. The chain uses TRBV27 and TRBJ1-2; TRBD1 is a possible D gene (5 bases). CDR1 is MNHEY, CDR2 SMNVEV, per germline (reference sequence). CDR3 length: 12 residues. Trimming shortened V by 6 bases and J by 5 bases, and 10 bases separated the two germline ends. CDR3 in amino acids: CASSAGGYGYTF. The CDR3 DNA sequence: TGTGCCAGCAGCGCCGGGGGATATGGCTACACCTTC.

The V call is TRBV5-1, the J call TRBJ1-1, with D tentatively TRBD1 (6 bases). V lost 1 base to trimming and J lost 4 bases, with 8 bases between them. Germline V gene data show CDR1 as SGHRS and CDR2 as YFSETQ. There are 13 residues in the CDR3. The CDR3 DNA is TGCGCCAGCAGCTTGCGAGGGGGCACTGAAGCTTTCTTT. This gives the protein CASSLRGGTEAFF.

The chain employs TRBV6-1 and TRBJ2-3, with TRBD2 as a possible D gene (5 bases). The CDR3 is 11 amino acids. The V gene's germline CDR1 is MNHNS and CDR2 SASEGT. Trimming left V 5 bases short and J 11 bases short, with 11 bases between. CDR3 nucleotides: TGTGCCAGCAGTTACACGGGGAGGCAGTATTTT. It translates to CASSYTGRQYF.

The J gene is TRBJ2-1, the V gene TRBV29-1; 8 bases fit TRBD2. Germline V gives CDR1 SQVTM, CDR2 ANQGSEA. This CDR3 has 14 residues. V trimming: 1 base; J trimming: 7 bases; junction bases outside the gene matches: 6. The CDR3 reads CSVEGTSMNNEQFF. CDR3 bases: TGCAGCGTTGAAGGGACTAGCATGAATAATGAGCAGTTCTTC.

The rearrangement joins TRBV19 to TRBJ2-2; 8 nucleotides match TRBD1. V dropped 3 bases and J dropped 5; count of bases not matched to a gene: 2. The CDR3 length is 14 residues. Germline V gene sequence: CDR1 LNHDA, CDR2 SQIVND (reference sequence). The CDR3 DNA is TGTGCCAGTAGTATCCAGGGGGCGACCGGGGAGCTGTTTTTT. Translating gives CASSIQGATGELFF.

The chain couples TRBV4-1 to TRBJ2-3; D call uncertain. Trimming took off 3 bases at V and 1 base at J, with 14 bases between the two ends. The CDR3 sequence is 16 residues long. Germline V gene lookup returns CDR1 MGHRA and CDR2 YSYEKL. The CDR3 protein is CASSQSSYRGTDTQYF. The CDR3 bases are TGCGCCAGCAGCCAGTCGTCTTACCGGGGCACAGATACGCAGTATTTT.

The chain recombines TRBV6-6 with TRBJ1-2, with D hard to call. The CDR3 totals 14 residues. The ends were cut back, 2 bases at V and 0 bases at J, with 7 bases in the middle. CDR1 is MNHNY and CDR2 is SVGAGI in the germline V gene (reference sequence). The CDR3 region has the DNA TGTGCCAGCAGTTACGGCCGAACTAACTATGGCTACACCTTC. Protein sequence: CASSYGRTNYGYTF.

As concerns this clone: Within the sample, other DNA sequences also encode this same CDR3. V is TRBV6-1 and J is TRBJ2-7; 9 nucleotides agree with TRBD1. Germline loops: CDR1 MNHNS, CDR2 SASEGT. V lost 6 bases to trimming and J lost 4 bases; unmatched junction nucleotides: 10. The CDR3 totals 15 residues. CDR3 amino acids: CASRDDRGGTYEQYF. The CDR3 nucleotides are TGTGCCAGCAGGGATGACAGGGGGGGGACTTACGAGCAGTACTTC.

The chain uses TRBV6-1 and TRBJ2-7; perhaps TRBD2 as D (6 bases). The CDR3 covers 14 residues. Germline V gene sequence: CDR1 MNHNS, CDR2 SASEGT. V dropped 6 bases and J dropped 5 bases, with 17 bases sitting between them. The CDR3 coding sequence is TGTGCCAGCAGGTTGGACTACAGGCACCACGAGCAGTACTTC. This gives the protein CASRLDYRHHEQYF.

The chain has TRBV4-1 and TRBJ2-5; 10 nucleotides line up with TRBD2. After removal of 4 bases from V and 3 bases from J, the junction contained 14 bases not matched to a gene. The CDR3 is 18 residues long. The V gene's germline CDR1 is MGHRA and CDR2 YSYEKL. The DNA of the CDR3 is TGCGCCAGCAGCCGGGGGGCCCCCCTAGCGGGGGCTAAAGAGACCCAGTACTTC. It codes for CASSRGAPLAGAKETQYF.

The V and J genes are TRBV5-5 and TRBJ1-4; 8 nucleotides align to TRBD1. Germline CDR1 SGHKS, CDR2 YYEKEE (reference sequence). V gave up 1 base and J gave up 10 bases; unmatched junction bases: 3. This CDR3 contains 13 residues. This CDR3 is CASSLSDRGKLFF. Here the CDR3 DNA reads TGTGCCAGCAGCTTGAGCGACAGGGGAAAACTGTTTTTT.

The V gene is TRBV10-3, the J gene TRBJ2-3; 13 positions agree with TRBD2. The ends lost 6 bases at V and 5 bases at J; junction bases unmatched: 11. Looked up from germline, CDR1 is ENHRY and CDR2 is SYGVKD. This CDR3 contains 17 residues. This CDR3 is CAIRKKGTSGKGDTQYF. The CDR3 DNA reads TGTGCCATCAGAAAAAAAGGGACTAGCGGGAAAGGAGATACGCAGTATTTT.

The chain has TRBV6-4 and TRBJ2-1, with 8 positions matching TRBD2. CDR1 and CDR2 from the germline V gene are MRHNA and SNTAGT. The length of the CDR3 is 15 residues. V lost 0 bases and J lost 3; bases outside the gene matches: 1. CDR3 region: CASSDSGGDYNEQFF. In nucleotides, the CDR3 is TGTGCCAGCAGTGACTCCGGGGGGGACTACAATGAGCAGTTCTTC.

The genes are TRBV6-1 and TRBJ2-7; D might be TRBD1 (5 bases). V was shortened by 1 base and J by 2 bases, with 9 bases between the two germline ends. Per germline, CDR1 MNHNS and CDR2 SASEGT. The CDR3 contains 14 residues. The DNA of the CDR3 is TGTGCCAGCAGTGAAGTTATCAGGGCCTACGAGCAGTACTTC. This sequence encodes CASSEVIRAYEQYF.

The chain joins TRBV6-5 to TRBJ2-3; possible D gene TRBD2, 6 bases. The CDR3 covers 16 residues. The germline V gene encodes CDR1 MNHEY and CDR2 SVGAGI. Trimming took 2 bases from V and 4 from J, leaving 16 bases between them. CDR3 DNA: TGTGCCAGCAGTTACGGTCCGGGACTTTTAGCAGATACGCAGTATTTT. Translating it yields CASSYGPGLLADTQYF.

The J gene is TRBJ2-1, the V gene TRBV5-1; 8 bases fit TRBD1. V was pared by 4 bases and J by 7 bases, with 7 bases of the junction left unmatched. Germline V gives CDR1 SGHRS, CDR2 YFSETQ. This CDR3 comprises 14 residues. The CDR3 sequence is CASSPTTGGNEQFF. In DNA form, the CDR3 reads TGCGCCAGCAGCCCCACAACAGGGGGAAATGAGCAGTTCTTC.

CDR3 protein: CVRSLVSSGGHEQFF. The CDR3 bases are TGTGTCAGAAGCTTAGTGTCTAGCGGGGGACATGAGCAGTTCTTC. The chain joins TRBV7-5 to TRBJ2-1; TRBD2, the D gene given by the table, was not confirmed from the DNA. TRBV7-5 is marked as a pseudogene. The CDR3 runs to 15 residues.

The chain uses TRBV5-1 and TRBJ2-7; TRBD1 matches at 8 bases. The ends lost 2 bases at V and 3 bases at J; junction bases unmatched: 1. Germline-derived CDR1 and CDR2 are SGHRS and YFSETQ. This CDR3 is 13 amino acids long. CDR3 loop: CASSFTGGYEQYF. The DNA of the CDR3 is TGCGCCAGCAGCTTTACAGGGGGCTACGAGCAGTACTTC.

The V call is TRBV29-1, the J call TRBJ2-1; 8 bases map to TRBD2. V lost 1 base, J lost 3 bases, and 5 bases stayed unmatched. Germline CDR1 SQVTM, CDR2 ANQGSEA. The CDR3 spans 15 residues. The CDR3 sequence: CSVEVGSGDYNEQFF. CDR3 coding DNA: TGCAGCGTTGAAGTAGGTAGCGGGGACTACAATGAGCAGTTCTTC.

The chain joins TRBV7-9 to TRBJ1-2, with D perhaps TRBD1 (5 bases). V was shortened by 2 bases and J by 8 bases, with 15 bases between the two germline ends. Germline V lookup: CDR1 SEHNR, CDR2 FQNEAQ (reference sequence). The CDR3 length is 14 residues. The CDR3 sequence: CASSLNTPGQGYTF. CDR3 nucleotides: TGTGCCAGCAGCTTAAATACCCCAGGGCAAGGCTACACCTTC. Full variable domain (outside the CDR3, taken from reference TRBV7-9 and TRBJ1-2): DTGVSQNPRHKITKRGQNVTFRCDPISEHNRLYWYRQTLGQGPEFLTYFQNEAQLEKSRLLSDRFSAERPKGSFSTLEIQRTEQGDSAMYLCASSLNTPGQGYTFGSGTRLTVV.

The V and J genes are TRBV5-1 and TRBJ2-1, with 8 nucleotides matching TRBD2. This CDR3 has 16 amino acids. V shed 5 bases, J shed 0 bases, and the junction held 7 bases outside the gene matches. Germline V gene data show CDR1 as SGHRS and CDR2 as YFSETQ. Here the CDR3 reads CASSYYSGASYNEQFF. In DNA, the CDR3 is TGCGCCAGCAGTTATTATAGCGGGGCCTCCTACAATGAGCAGTTCTTC.

The gene calls are TRBV5-6 and TRBJ1-2; D may be TRBD1 (5 bases). CDR1 and CDR2 from the germline V gene are SGHDT and YYEEEE. The CDR3 consists of 14 residues. V lost 5 bases, J lost 1 base, and 12 bases lay in between. The CDR3 coding sequence is TGTGCCAGCAGTTCTTGGAGGGGTAACTATGGCTACACCTTC. Protein product: CASSSWRGNYGYTF.

This clone was found once. The chain recombines TRBV7-2 with TRBJ2-7, with D tentatively TRBD2 (5 bases). Deletions cut 5 bases from V and 4 bases from J, with 15 bases between. Germline V gives CDR1 SGHTA, CDR2 FQGNSA. This CDR3 contains 14 residues. The CDR3 sequence is CASSREEARYEQYF. The CDR3 DNA reads TGTGCCAGCAGCCGGGAAGAGGCCAGGTACGAGCAGTACTTC. Complete variable domain (other parts from reference TRBV7-2 and TRBJ2-7): GAGVSQSPSNKVTEKGKDVELRCDPISGHTALYWYRQSLGQGLEFLIYFQGNSAPDKSGLPSDRFSAERTGGSVSTLTIQRTQQEDSAVYLCASSREEARYEQYFGPGTRLTVT.

As DNA, the CDR3 is TGTGCCAGCAGGCGGAGGGACAGTCAAGGAGCCCAGCATTTT. Its translation: CASRRRDSQGAQHF. The V and J genes are TRBV2 and TRBJ1-5; the match to TRBD1 covers 7 bases. CDR3 size: 14 residues. Germline-derived CDR1 and CDR2 are SNHLY and FYNNEI. Trimming removed 6 bases from V and 11 bases from J; junction bases left unmatched: 13.

This clone was counted a few times. The genes are TRBV6-4 and TRBJ2-6; D remains unclear. Germline CDR1 reads MRHNA; CDR2 reads SNTAGT. This CDR3 is built from 17 residues. Between the trimmed V and J ends, which lost 3 bases and 2 bases, there was a span of 14 bases. The CDR3, as DNA: TGTGCCAGCAGTGATATGGCCCAAAAGACTGGGGCCAACGTCCTGACTTTC. It codes for CASSDMAQKTGANVLTF.

V is TRBV5-1 and J is TRBJ1-6; D might be TRBD1 (6 bases). This CDR3 is built from 16 residues. Trimming took 0 bases from V and 9 from J, leaving 16 bases between them. The germline V gene has CDR1 SGHRS and CDR2 YFSETQ. As DNA, the CDR3 is TGCGCCAGCAGCTTGGAGGGGGTAGGGTCGGGTTCACCCCTCCACTTT. Translated: CASSLEGVGSGSPLHF. The complete variable domain, with remaining parts taken from reference TRBV5-1 and TRBJ1-6, reads KAGVTQTPRYLIKTRGQQVTLSCSPISGHRSVSWYQQTPGQGLQFLFEYFSETQRNKGNFPGRFSGRQFSNSRSEMNVSTLELGDSALYLCASSLEGVGSGSPLHFGNGTRLTVT.

The chain carries TRBV5-1 and TRBJ2-5, with D possibly TRBD1 on 5 matching bases. Germline values: CDR1 SGHRS, CDR2 YFSETQ. The CDR3 covers 14 residues. V gave up 1 base and J gave up 4 bases, with 11 bases separating them. This CDR3 reads CASSLLRQGETQYF. CDR3 nucleotide sequence: TGCGCCAGCAGCTTGTTGAGGCAGGGAGAGACCCAGTACTTC. Variable domain in full (rest from reference TRBV5-1 and TRBJ2-5): KAGVTQTPRYLIKTRGQQVTLSCSPISGHRSVSWYQQTPGQGLQFLFEYFSETQRNKGNFPGRFSGRQFSNSRSEMNVSTLELGDSALYLCASSLLRQGETQYFGPGTRLLVL.

The genes are TRBV9 and TRBJ1-1; D not certain. Germline loops: CDR1 SGDLS, CDR2 YYNGEE. Trimming removed 0 bases from V and 5 bases from J, with 11 bases in between. This CDR3 contains 14 residues. CDR3 region: CASSVERSGTEAFF. CDR3 sequence (DNA): TGTGCCAGCAGCGTAGAGCGCTCGGGGACTGAAGCTTTCTTT.

This chain connects TRBV6-1 to TRBJ2-7; 9 bases match TRBD1. CDR1 MNHNS and CDR2 SASEGT come from the germline V gene. CDR3 length: 15 residues. The junction had 3 bases not matched to a gene; V was cut back by 1 base and J by 2 bases. The CDR3 here is CASSEGTGDAYEQYF. In DNA, the CDR3 is TGTGCCAGCAGTGAAGGGACAGGGGACGCCTACGAGCAGTACTTC.

This chain connects TRBV5-1 to TRBJ1-2; D gene ambiguous. With 3 bases removed from V and 0 bases from J, the gap between germline ends came to 12 bases. The length of the CDR3 is 15 residues. From germline, CDR1 is SGHRS and CDR2 YFSETQ. The CDR3 sequence is CASSYTQNPNYGYTF. In DNA form, the CDR3 reads TGCGCCAGCAGCTACACGCAGAACCCTAACTATGGCTACACCTTC.